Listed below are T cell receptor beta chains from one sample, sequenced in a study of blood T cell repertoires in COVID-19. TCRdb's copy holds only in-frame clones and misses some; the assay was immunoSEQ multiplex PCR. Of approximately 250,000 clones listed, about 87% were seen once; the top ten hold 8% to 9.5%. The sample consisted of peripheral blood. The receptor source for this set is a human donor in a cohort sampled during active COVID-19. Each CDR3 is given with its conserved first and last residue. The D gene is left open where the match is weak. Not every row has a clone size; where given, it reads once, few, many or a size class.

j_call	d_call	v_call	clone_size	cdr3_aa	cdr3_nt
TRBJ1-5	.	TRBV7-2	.	CASSPHGGGNQPQHF	TGTGCCAGCAGCCCCCACGGCGGGGGAAATCAGCCCCAGCATTTT
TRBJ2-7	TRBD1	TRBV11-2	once	CASSQDRGREQYF	TGTGCCAGCAGCCAGGACAGGGGGCGGGAGCAGTACTTC
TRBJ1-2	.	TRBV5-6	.	CASSYWNVARDYGYTF	TGTGCCAGCAGTTATTGGAACGTTGCCAGGGACTATGGCTACACCTTC
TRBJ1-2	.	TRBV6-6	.	CASSYSGQFGNYGYTF	TGTGCCAGCAGTTACTCGGGCCAATTTGGAAACTATGGCTACACCTTC
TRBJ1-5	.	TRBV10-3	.	CAIRRTGDNQPQHF	TGTGCCATCAGGCGGACGGGGGACAATCAGCCCCAGCATTTT
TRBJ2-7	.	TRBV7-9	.	CASSSSMGGSSYEQYF	TGTGCCAGCAGCTCGAGCATGGGGGGATCATCCTACGAGCAGTACTTC
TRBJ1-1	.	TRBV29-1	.	CSARGDITEAFF	TGCAGCGCGAGGGGCGATATTACTGAAGCTTTCTTT
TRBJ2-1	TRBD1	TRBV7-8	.	CASSLAGQGPNEQFF	TGTGCCAGCAGCTTAGCGGGACAGGGGCCGAATGAGCAGTTCTTC
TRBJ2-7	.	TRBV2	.	CASSRDRRSYEQYF	TGTGCCAGCAGTCGTGACAGAAGATCCTACGAGCAGTACTTC
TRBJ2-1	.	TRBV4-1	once	CASSQETLAPNEQFF	TGCGCCAGCAGCCAAGAAACACTAGCCCCCAATGAGCAGTTCTTC
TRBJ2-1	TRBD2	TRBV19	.	CASSSSGAGGRGEQFF	TGTGCCAGTAGTAGCTCTGGAGCGGGGGGGCGAGGTGAGCAGTTCTTC
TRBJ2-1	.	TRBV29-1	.	CSVETLVGAYEQFF	TGCAGCGTTGAGACCCTGGTGGGGGCCTACGAGCAGTTCTTC
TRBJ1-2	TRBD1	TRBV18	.	CASSPSLNTGTGAFGYTF	TGTGCCAGCTCACCAAGTCTCAACACCGGGACAGGAGCCTTTGGCTACACCTTC
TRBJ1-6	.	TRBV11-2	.	CASSRQVYNSPLHF	TGTGCCAGCAGCCGACAGGTTTATAATTCACCCCTCCACTTT
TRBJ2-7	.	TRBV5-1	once	CASMHSSSYEQYF	TGCGCCAGCATGCACAGCAGCTCCTACGAGCAGTACTTC
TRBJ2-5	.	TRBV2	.	CASSEGLVKVETQYF	TGTGCCAGCAGTGAAGGACTAGTTAAGGTGGAGACCCAGTACTTC
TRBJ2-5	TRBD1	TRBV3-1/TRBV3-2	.	CASSQVATGQETQYF	TGTGCCAGCAGCCAAGTCGCGACAGGGCAAGAGACCCAGTACTTC
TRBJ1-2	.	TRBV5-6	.	CASSGADLTYGYTF	TGTGCCAGCAGCGGGGCCGACCTCACCTATGGCTACACCTTC
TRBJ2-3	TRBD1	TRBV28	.	CASRRTGNTDTQYF	TGTGCCAGCAGGCGGACAGGAAACACAGATACGCAGTATTTT
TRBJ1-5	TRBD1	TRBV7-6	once	CASSLGRGYSNQPQHF	TGTGCCAGCAGCTTAGGCAGGGGGTATAGCAATCAGCCCCAGCATTTT
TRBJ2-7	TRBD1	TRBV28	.	CASSSPGQGGYEQYF	TGTGCCAGCAGTTCTCCTGGACAGGGGGGCTACGAGCAGTACTTC
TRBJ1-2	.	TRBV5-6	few	CASSLKQVNYGYTF	TGTGCCAGCAGCTTGAAGCAGGTAAACTATGGCTACACCTTC
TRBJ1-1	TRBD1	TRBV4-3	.	CASSQDMPGTGWSTEAFF	TGCGCCAGCAGCCAAGATATGCCCGGGACAGGGTGGAGCACTGAAGCTTTCTTT
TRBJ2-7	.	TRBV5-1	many	CASNQGSRHEQYF	TGCGCCAGCAACCAGGGGAGTCGACACGAGCAGTACTTC
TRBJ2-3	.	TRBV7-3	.	CASSLTGQRTTDTQYF	TGTGCCAGCAGCTTAACGGGCCAGCGGACCACAGATACGCAGTATTTT
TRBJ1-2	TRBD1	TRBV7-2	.	CASSLGAGGIYGYTF	TGTGCCAGCAGCTTAGGTGCAGGGGGCATCTATGGCTACACCTTC
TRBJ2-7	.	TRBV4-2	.	CASSQLGTGVKEQYF	TGTGCCAGCAGCCAGCTAGGGACGGGAGTCAAAGAGCAGTACTTC
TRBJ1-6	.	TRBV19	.	CASSYRNEGGSPLHF	TGTGCCAGTAGCTACAGAAATGAGGGAGGATCACCCCTCCACTTT
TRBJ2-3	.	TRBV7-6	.	CASSLQVRDTDTQYF	TGTGCCAGCAGCTTACAAGTGCGGGACACAGATACGCAGTATTTT
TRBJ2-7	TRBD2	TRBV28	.	CASSLDSGGPSSYEQYF	TGTGCCAGCAGTTTAGACAGCGGGGGCCCGAGCTCCTACGAGCAGTACTTC
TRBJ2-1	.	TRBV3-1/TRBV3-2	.	CASSQAPGGVEQFF	TGTGCCAGCAGCCAGGCCCCGGGGGGCGTTGAGCAGTTCTTC
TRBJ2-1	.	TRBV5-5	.	CASSMDWSTYNEQFF	TGTGCCAGCAGCATGGACTGGTCAACCTACAATGAGCAGTTCTTC
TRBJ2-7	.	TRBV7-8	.	CASSLPITYEQYF	TGTGCCAGCAGCTTACCAATCACCTACGAGCAGTACTTC
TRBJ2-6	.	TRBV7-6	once	CASSLVRQEGSGANVLTF	TGTGCCAGCAGCTTAGTCCGACAGGAAGGATCTGGGGCCAACGTCCTGACTTTC
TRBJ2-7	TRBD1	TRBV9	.	CASSAGTGGRDEQYF	TGTGCCAGCAGCGCCGGGACAGGGGGGAGAGACGAGCAGTACTTC
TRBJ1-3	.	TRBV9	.	CASSVGGVSSGNTIYF	TGTGCCAGCAGCGTAGGGGGGGTGAGCTCTGGAAACACCATATATTTT
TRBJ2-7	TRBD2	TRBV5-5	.	CASSLALAESYEQYF	TGTGCCAGCAGCTTGGCACTAGCGGAGTCCTACGAGCAGTACTTC